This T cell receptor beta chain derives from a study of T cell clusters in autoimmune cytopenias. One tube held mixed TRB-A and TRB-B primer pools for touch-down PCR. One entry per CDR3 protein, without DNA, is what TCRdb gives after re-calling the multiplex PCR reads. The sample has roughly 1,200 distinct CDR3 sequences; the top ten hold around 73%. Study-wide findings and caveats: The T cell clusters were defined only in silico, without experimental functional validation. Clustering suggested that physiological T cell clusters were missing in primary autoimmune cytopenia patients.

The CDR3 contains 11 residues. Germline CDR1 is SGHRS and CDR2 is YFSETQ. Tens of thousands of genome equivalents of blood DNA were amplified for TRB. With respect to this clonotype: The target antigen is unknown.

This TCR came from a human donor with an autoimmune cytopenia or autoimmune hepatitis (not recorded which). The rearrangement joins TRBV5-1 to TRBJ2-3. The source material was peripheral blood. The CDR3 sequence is CASSLGRGQYF.